This T cell receptor (beta chain) comes out of a study of blood T cell repertoires in COVID-19. Background on the study: Italy, Spain and the United States were the sources of the convalescent and acute COVID-19 samples. T cells, B-cell-depleted T cells, or PBMCs provided the cDNA or gDNA that served as material.

As processed by the authors: Researchers report that nucleated cell counts were estimated from reference gene primer amplification. Repertoires were generated with immunoSEQ multiplex PCR, while TCRdb's copy carries only in-frame clones and drops some. V and J calls and clone size are as listed in that table; D and trimming were resolved from the DNA. The profile shows hundreds of thousands of clones, roughly 89% of them singletons. After removal of 5 bases from V and 3 bases from J, the junction contained 16 bases not matched to a gene. CDR1 is MNHNY, CDR2 SVGAGI, per germline (reference sequence). This CDR3 comprises 19 residues. This clone appeared once.

This clonotype originated in a woman in her 30s with acute or convalescent COVID-19. Sequenced input: peripheral blood. The rearrangement links TRBV6-6 to TRBJ2-1, with 10 bases identical to TRBD2. The CDR3 coding sequence is TGTGCCAGCAGTCGGTCTATAGAAGCGGGGGGGCCGGTCTACAATGAGCAGTTCTTC. Protein: CASSRSIEAGGPVYNEQFF.